Below are 9 T cell receptor beta chains sequenced from a single sample in a study of STAT5B mutations in CD4+ large granular lymphocyte leukemia. Some clones are missing from TCRdb's copy, which holds only in-frame ones; the method was immunoSEQ multiplex PCR. Of 31,000 or so clones in the sample, 60% to 80% were seen once. The specimen sequenced was CD4+ T cells from blood buffy coats. These receptors came from a human donor in good health.

The CDR3: CASRGQGITEAFF. In DNA form, the CDR3 reads TGTGCCAGCAGAGGACAGGGTATAACTGAAGCTTTCTTT. V is TRBV2 and J is TRBJ1-1; TRBD1 aligns across 8 bases. Germline V gene sequence: CDR1 SNHLY, CDR2 FYNNEI. The ends lost 6 bases at V and 5 bases at J; junction bases unmatched: 5. The length of the CDR3 is 13 residues.

The chain has TRBV10-3 and TRBJ1-1, with a possible D match to TRBD1 (5 bases). CDR3 size: 13 residues. Trimming took off 8 bases at V and 0 bases at J, with 10 bases between the two ends. Germline lookup yields CDR1 ENHRY and CDR2 SYGVKD. As DNA, the CDR3 is TGTGCCATCGGGGGTCTCGTGAACACTGAAGCTTTCTTT. Translated, it gives CAIGGLVNTEAFF.

This chain links TRBV7-6 with TRBJ2-1; D ambiguous. The CDR3 has 16 residues. CDR1 and CDR2 from the germline V gene are SGHVS and FNYEAQ. Trimming left V 1 base short and J 0 bases short, with 10 bases between. CDR3 nucleotide sequence: TGTGCCAGCAGCTTAGTTCCCTTAAACTCCTACAATGAGCAGTTCTTC. It specifies CASSLVPLNSYNEQFF. The whole variable domain, filled in from reference TRBV7-6 and TRBJ2-1, reads GAGVSQSPRYKVTKRGQDVALRCDPISGHVSLYWYRQALGQGPEFLTYFNYEAQQDKSGLPNDRFSAERPEGSISTLTIQRTEQRDSAMYRCASSLVPLNSYNEQFFGPGTRLTVL.

This clone was counted between two and nine times. This chain links TRBV30 with TRBJ1-6; D may be TRBD1 (6 bases). V was trimmed by 5 bases and J by 7 bases, leaving 9 bases between them. From germline, CDR1 is GTSNPN and CDR2 SVGIG (reference sequence). The CDR3 is made up of 12 amino acids. The CDR3 sequence: CAWGQQNSPLHF. CDR3 in DNA: TGTGCCTGGGGACAGCAAAATTCACCCCTCCACTTT.

The gene calls are TRBV29-1 and TRBJ2-5, with 10 bases fitting TRBD2. Trimming at V came to 3 bases and at J to 5 bases, leaving 9 bases not matched to a gene. Germline V gives CDR1 SQVTM, CDR2 ANQGSEA. The CDR3 consists of 15 residues. The CDR3 protein is CSVERASGSGETQYF. DNA of the CDR3: TGCAGCGTTGAGAGGGCTAGCGGGAGTGGTGAGACCCAGTACTTC. The full variable domain, completed using reference TRBV29-1 and TRBJ2-5, is SAVISQKPSRDICQRGTSLTIQCQVDSQVTMMFWYRQQPGQSLTLIATANQGSEATYESGFVIDKFPISRPNLTFSTLTVSNMSPEDSSIYLCSVERASGSGETQYFGPGTRLLVL.

The chain uses TRBV10-3 and TRBJ1-6; 7 positions match TRBD1. CDR1 and CDR2 from the germline V gene are ENHRY and SYGVKD. J lost 7 bases, V lost 2 bases, and 2 bases had no gene match. This CDR3 is built from 14 residues. The CDR3 reads CAISEDRVNSPLHF. The CDR3 DNA reads TGTGCCATCAGTGAGGACAGGGTAAATTCACCCCTCCACTTT.

CDR3 region: CASSQIRGGGTEAFF. CDR3 coding DNA: TGCGCCAGCAGCCAAATCAGGGGCGGTGGCACTGAAGCTTTCTTT. This rearrangement joins TRBV4-1 to TRBJ1-1, with D perhaps TRBD1 (6 bases). Germline loops: CDR1 MGHRA, CDR2 YSYEKL. The CDR3 contains 15 residues. With 2 bases removed from V and 4 bases from J, the gap between germline ends came to 14 bases.

This chain links TRBV7-2 with TRBJ2-1, with 10 bases matching TRBD2. The V and J ends lost 1 base and 6 bases, in that order; junction bases with no gene match: 6. The CDR3 has 16 amino acids. CDR1 is SGHTA and CDR2 is FQGNSA in the germline V gene. This chain's CDR3 is CASSLGSSGRVNEQFF. The CDR3, as DNA: TGTGCCAGCAGCTTAGGTTCCAGCGGGAGGGTCAATGAGCAGTTCTTC.

The chain carries TRBV19 and TRBJ2-7, with TRBD1 identical over 7 bases. After removal of 3 bases from V and 0 bases from J, the junction contained 5 bases not matched to a gene. The CDR3 consists of 15 residues. Germline V gives CDR1 LNHDA, CDR2 SQIVND (reference sequence). CDR3: CASSMGRDSSYEQYF. DNA for the CDR3: TGTGCCAGTAGTATGGGCCGGGACAGCTCCTACGAGCAGTACTTC.